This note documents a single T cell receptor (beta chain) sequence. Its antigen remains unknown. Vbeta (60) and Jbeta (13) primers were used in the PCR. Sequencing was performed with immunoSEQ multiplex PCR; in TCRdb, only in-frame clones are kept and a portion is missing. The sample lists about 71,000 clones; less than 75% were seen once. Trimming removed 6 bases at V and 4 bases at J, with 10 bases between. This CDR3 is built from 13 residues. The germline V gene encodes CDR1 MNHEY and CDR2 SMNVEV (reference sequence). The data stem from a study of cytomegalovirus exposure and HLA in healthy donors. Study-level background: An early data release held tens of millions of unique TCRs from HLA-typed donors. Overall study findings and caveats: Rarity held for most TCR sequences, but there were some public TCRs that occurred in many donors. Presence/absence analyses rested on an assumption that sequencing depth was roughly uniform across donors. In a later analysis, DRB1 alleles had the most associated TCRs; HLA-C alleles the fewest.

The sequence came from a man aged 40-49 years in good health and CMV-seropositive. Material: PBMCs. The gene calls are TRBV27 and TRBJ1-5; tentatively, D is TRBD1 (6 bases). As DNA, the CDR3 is TGTGCCAGCAGCCGTGGACAGAATCAGCCCCAGCATTTT. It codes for CASSRGQNQPQHF.